Each of the 27 T cell receptor beta chains below was sequenced from the same sample in a study of T cell repertoires in cytomegalovirus infection. TCRdb reprocessed the reads via MiXCR and lists one record per CDR3 protein. The data hold about 220,000 distinct CDR3 sequences, with 35% to 45% observed a single time. Antigens of these TCRs are unknown. The sequenced sample was CD8+ T cells from cultured PBMCs, obtained from culture after CMV antigen stimulation. The receptors were gathered from a human donor in good health (CMV status not recorded). Some clones in this sample may be carry-over from other donors' samples.

The DNA for the CDR3 is TGTGCCACTCAGGGGCGCGGTGAGCAGTTCTTC. This translates into CATQGRGEQFF. The gene calls are TRBV2 and TRBJ2-1; possibly TRBD1 for D (6 bases). Looked up from germline, CDR1 is SNHLY and CDR2 is FYNNEI. The V gene lost 10 bases and the J gene lost 9 bases, with 13 bases spanning the gap. There are 11 residues in the CDR3.

This clonotype occurred a few times. The chain uses TRBV2 and TRBJ1-6, with 7 bases aligning to TRBD1. Per the germline V gene, CDR1 is SNHLY and CDR2 is FYNNEI. Trimming at V came to 10 bases and at J to 0 bases, leaving 6 bases not matched to a gene. The CDR3 loop spans 15 amino acids. CDR3: CATLGQSSYNSPLHF. The CDR3 nucleotides are TGTGCCACCTTGGGACAGAGCTCCTATAATTCACCCCTCCACTTT. The variable domain in full, completed from reference TRBV2 and TRBJ1-6, reads EPEVTQTPSHQVTQMGQEVILRCVPISNHLYFYWYRQILGQKVEFLVSFYNNEISEKSEIFDDQFSVERPDGSNFTLKIRSTKLEDSAMYFCATLGQSSYNSPLHFGNGTRLTVT.

This clonotype occurred a few times. This rearrangement joins TRBV7-9 to TRBJ1-1, with 11 bases that match TRBD1. Per the germline V gene, CDR1 is SEHNR and CDR2 is FQNEAQ (reference sequence). CDR3 length: 13 residues. J gave up 4 bases and V 5 bases, and 0 bases lay outside the gene matches. CDR3 protein: CASSGTGGTEAFF. The CDR3 nucleotides read TGTGCCAGCAGCGGGACAGGGGGCACTGAAGCTTTCTTT.

This clonotype was seen a few times. The CDR3 loop is CASSIQTGTGPTEAFF. The CDR3 DNA reads as TGTGCCAGTAGTATCCAGACCGGGACAGGGCCCACTGAAGCTTTCTTT. This rearrangement joins TRBV19 to TRBJ1-1, with 9 bases that match TRBD1. The CDR3 length is 16 residues. V gave up 3 bases and J gave up 4 bases; unmatched junction bases: 9. Germline V gene data show CDR1 as LNHDA and CDR2 as SQIVND (reference sequence).

V gene TRBV15 combines with J gene TRBJ1-2, with a possible D match to TRBD1 (6 bases). V lost 5 bases and J lost 10, with 23 bases in between. The CDR3 spans 15 residues. CDR1 and CDR2 from the germline V gene are LNHNV and YYDKDF (reference sequence). The CDR3 DNA sequence: TGTGCCACCAGCGAAAGCCCCGGGACAAATTTTCCCTACACCTTC. This gives the protein CATSESPGTNFPYTF.

The CDR3 nucleotides are TGCGCCAGCAGCCAAGTTGCGGACGGTCCCTACGAGCAGTACTTC. It is translated as CASSQVADGPYEQYF. J is TRBJ2-7 and V is TRBV4-1, with D unresolved. V gave up 1 base and J gave up 2 bases, with 12 bases separating them. The CDR3 is 15 residues long. CDR1 is MGHRA, CDR2 YSYEKL, per germline.

The chain joins TRBV27 to TRBJ2-7, with D uncertain. Per germline, CDR1 MNHEY and CDR2 SMNVEV (reference sequence). The CDR3 runs to 12 residues. Trimming shortened V by 10 bases and J by 4 bases, and 14 bases separated the two germline ends. In DNA, the CDR3 is TGTGCCACCTCGGTCTCTCCGTACGAGCAGTACTTC. As protein: CATSVSPYEQYF.

In DNA, the CDR3 is TGTGCCAGCAGCCCGGACAACTACAATGAGCAGTTCTTC. It is translated as CASSPDNYNEQFF. The genes are TRBV7-3 and TRBJ2-1; D is perhaps TRBD1 (5 bases). Germline lookup yields CDR1 SGHTA and CDR2 FQGTGA. The CDR3 runs to 13 residues. Trimming pared 5 bases from V and 3 bases from J, leaving 8 bases between.

The gene calls are TRBV6-1 and TRBJ2-1; D uncertain. This CDR3 has 14 residues. Germline values: CDR1 MNHNS, CDR2 SASEGT. Trimming pared 0 bases from V and 4 bases from J, leaving 7 bases between. CDR3: CASSEARLYNEQFF. In DNA, the CDR3 is TGTGCCAGCAGTGAAGCGCGACTTTACAATGAGCAGTTCTTC.

The chain couples TRBV30 to TRBJ2-7; D call uncertain. V lost 3 bases, J lost 3 bases, and 24 bases lay in between. The germline gives CDR1 GTSNPN, CDR2 SVGIG (reference sequence). The CDR3 extends over 17 amino acids. CDR3: CAWRKLRTTSPVYEQYF. In DNA form, the CDR3 reads TGTGCCTGGAGAAAATTGCGGACGACCTCCCCTGTCTACGAGCAGTACTTC.

The V call is TRBV19, the J call TRBJ2-7; D gene unclear. The V end was cut by 6 bases, the J end by 0 bases, with 12 bases between. The CDR3 totals 14 residues. CDR1 and CDR2 from the germline V gene are LNHDA and SQIVND (reference sequence). The CDR3 protein is CASSVTPSSYEQYF. The CDR3 DNA reads TGTGCCAGTAGCGTGACACCGAGCTCCTACGAGCAGTACTTC.

The rearrangement links TRBV11-2 to TRBJ2-7; 7 positions match TRBD2. CDR3 length: 12 amino acids. V lost 7 bases and J lost 8; bases outside the gene matches: 8. Germline V lookup: CDR1 SGHAT, CDR2 FQNNGV. The CDR3 bases are TGTGCCAGCACCGGGGGGAATCTCAAGCAGTACTTC. Protein sequence: CASTGGNLKQYF.

This clonotype appeared many times. This chain connects TRBV2 to TRBJ2-1, with 10 bases identical to TRBD2. The length of the CDR3 is 14 residues. V gave up 7 bases and J gave up 5 bases; unmatched junction bases: 5. Germline V gene sequence: CDR1 SNHLY, CDR2 FYNNEI. CDR3 in amino acids: CASMGTSANNEQFF. DNA for the CDR3: TGTGCCAGCATGGGGACTAGCGCTAACAATGAGCAGTTCTTC.

In this sample, this clonotype turned up many times. The chain joins TRBV7-8 to TRBJ2-3, with 13 bases that match TRBD2. The CDR3 has 17 residues. Germline values: CDR1 SGHVS, CDR2 FQNEAQ. V gave up 0 bases and J gave up 1 base; unmatched junction bases: 1. The CDR3 sequence: CASSLALAGGGTDTQYF. The CDR3 nucleotides are TGTGCCAGCAGCTTAGCACTAGCGGGGGGGGGCACAGATACGCAGTATTTT.

This clonotype was seen just once. DNA for the CDR3: TGTGCCAGCAGTGAATACGTAAGCGCCCCGCAGGGACCTGGCTACACCTTC. This encodes CASSEYVSAPQGPGYTF. V is TRBV25-1 and J is TRBJ1-2; D possibly corresponds to TRBD1 (5 bases). V lost 0 bases to trimming and J lost 7 bases, with 21 bases between them. Per germline, CDR1 MGHDK and CDR2 SYGVNS. CDR3 length: 17 amino acids.

The V gene is TRBV7-6, the J gene TRBJ2-7, with D tentatively TRBD1 (6 bases). Germline CDR1 reads SGHVS; CDR2 reads FNYEAQ. The CDR3 runs to 16 residues. With 5 bases removed from V and 2 bases from J, the gap between germline ends came to 19 bases. The CDR3, as DNA: TGTGCCAGCAGCCGGGTGGGGGCCCGGGCCACCTACGAGCAGTACTTC. Translating gives CASSRVGARATYEQYF.

The genes are TRBV11-2 and TRBJ2-3; D may be TRBD2 (7 bases). CDR1 and CDR2 from the germline V gene are SGHAT and FQNNGV. V was cut by 1 base and J by 0 bases, with 14 bases left in between. The CDR3 contains 17 residues. This chain's CDR3 is CASSLVRGASSTDTQYF. For the CDR3, the DNA is TGTGCCAGCAGCTTAGTTCGGGGGGCTTCTAGCACAGATACGCAGTATTTT.

The V and J genes are TRBV7-3 and TRBJ2-5; 7 nucleotides line up with TRBD2. CDR3 length: 14 residues. J lost 4 bases, V lost 3 bases, and 5 bases had no gene match. Germline assignment: CDR1 SGHTA and CDR2 FQGTGA. CDR3 region: CASSFVGRAETQYF. CDR3 nucleotide sequence: TGTGCCAGCAGCTTCGTGGGGAGGGCAGAGACCCAGTACTTC.

The chain uses TRBV20-1 and TRBJ2-5, with D perhaps being TRBD1 or TRBD2 (6 bases each). The germline V gene encodes CDR1 DFQATT and CDR2 SNEGSKA (reference sequence). The CDR3 consists of 13 residues. V was cut by 5 bases and J by 3 bases, with 13 bases left in between. The chain's CDR3 is CSALGGREETQYF. CDR3 in DNA: TGCAGTGCTTTAGGGGGGCGAGAAGAGACCCAGTACTTC.

The V call is TRBV4-2, the J call TRBJ2-7, with D possibly TRBD2 on 5 matching bases. The germline gives CDR1 LGHNA, CDR2 YNFKEQ. Deletions cut 1 base from V and 9 bases from J, with 7 bases between. The CDR3 covers 11 residues. The CDR3 sequence is CASSQGRGQYF. CDR3 nucleotides: TGTGCCAGCAGCCAAGGTCGGGGGCAGTACTTC.

The chain carries TRBV5-5 and TRBJ2-7; 8 positions agree with TRBD1. CDR1 is SGHKS, CDR2 YYEKEE, per germline (reference sequence). The CDR3 is 14 residues long. Germline trimming cut 4 bases from V and 4 bases from J; bases unmatched to any gene: 7. CDR3 amino acids: CASSPGQGLYEQYF. CDR3 DNA: TGTGCCAGCAGCCCCGGACAGGGTTTGTACGAGCAGTACTTC.

This clonotype was found a few times. This chain links TRBV7-4 with TRBJ2-7, with 8 nucleotides matching TRBD1. Unmatched junction bases numbered 12, after V lost 4 bases and J lost 7 bases. The CDR3 extends over 15 amino acids. Looked up from germline, CDR1 is SGHVT and CDR2 is SQSDAQ. CDR3 DNA sequence: TGTGCCAGCAGCTCTCAGGGGGCGACCCACATGGAGCAGTACTTC. Its translation is CASSSQGATHMEQYF.

This clonotype was found a few times. The chain combines TRBV7-3 with TRBJ1-1; no clear D gene. Looked up from germline, CDR1 is SGHTA and CDR2 is FQGTGA. Trimming left V 1 base short and J 5 bases short, with 8 bases between. The CDR3 is made up of 13 amino acids. CDR3 loop: CASSLRANTEAFF. CDR3 nucleotides: TGTGCCAGCAGCTTAAGGGCAAATACTGAAGCTTTCTTT.

This clonotype was detected ten times or more. J is TRBJ2-7 and V is TRBV4-2, with D unclear. Germline CDR1 reads LGHNA; CDR2 reads YNFKEQ. This CDR3 is built from 13 residues. V gave up 0 bases and J gave up 2 bases, with 5 bases separating them. CDR3 protein: CASSQDLAYEQYF. In DNA, the CDR3 is TGTGCCAGCAGCCAAGACTTAGCCTACGAGCAGTACTTC.

The V gene is TRBV27, the J gene TRBJ2-1; either TRBD1 or TRBD2 may fit D (7 bases each). Per the germline V gene, CDR1 is MNHEY and CDR2 is SMNVEV (reference sequence). The V and J ends lost 5 bases and 4 bases respectively, with 15 bases between them. This CDR3 is built from 15 residues. The CDR3 region has the DNA TGTGCCAGCAGTCCCCGGCAGGGGGGGTACAATGAGCAGTTCTTC. Its translation is CASSPRQGGYNEQFF.

A remark on this clonotype: At one end the junction does not follow the germline gene, possibly because of a read error. This chain connects TRBV27 to TRBJ1-1; 9 nucleotides match TRBD1. Germline V gene sequence: CDR1 MNHEY, CDR2 SMNVEV (reference sequence). The CDR3 has 14 amino acids. The CDR3: CASGTGTGTTKAFF. In DNA form, the CDR3 reads TGTGCCAGCGGGACCGGGACAGGGACCACTAAAGCTTTCTTT.

This rearrangement joins TRBV20-1 to TRBJ2-7; D is possibly TRBD1 (6 bases). Germline loops: CDR1 DFQATT, CDR2 SNEGSKA (reference sequence). The CDR3 loop spans 14 amino acids. The V end was cut by 6 bases, the J end by 3 bases, with 18 bases between. DNA of the CDR3: TGCAGTGCGCCACGACAGGAGCCTTACTACGAGCAGTACTTC. Its translation is CSAPRQEPYYEQYF.